This TCR beta chain was identified in a study of T cell responses to AZD1222 COVID-19 vaccine. This clone occurred a few times. TCRdb keeps only in-frame clones here, not all; method: immunoSEQ multiplex PCR. This table has about 120,000 clones, 80% to 95% appearing once. The germline CDR1 and CDR2 sequences are SGHNT and YYREEE (reference sequence). The CDR3 runs to 15 residues. Trimming removed 6 bases from V and 8 bases from J, with 18 bases in between. This chain joins TRBV5-4 and TRBJ1-6, with D maybe TRBD1 (5 bases). The TCR sequence derives from an adult in good health. Sequenced material: peripheral blood, taken on day 0 of AZD1222 vaccination. CDR3 sequence (DNA): TGTGCCAGCAACCGACAAGACAGCGTATATTCACCCCTCCACTTT. Residues: CASNRQDSVYSPLHF.